This TCR beta chain was identified during a study of blood T cell repertoires in COVID-19. Profiling relied on immunoSEQ multiplex PCR, and the TCRdb table lists in-frame clones only, not all of them. The repertoire has about 230,000 clones, around 88% of them found once; the top ten carry 2% to 2.5%. Residents of 24 US areas, aged about 18 to 89 years, made up the participants. Clinical histories supplied by participants themselves formed the basis of cohort assignment. The junction had 6 bases not matched to a gene; V was cut back by 6 bases and J by 5 bases. Germline CDR1 reads SGHTA; CDR2 reads FQGNSA. This CDR3 spans 14 amino acids. This clone was counted only a few times.

The gene calls are TRBV7-2 and TRBJ1-2; 10 nucleotides agree with TRBD1. The origin of this receptor is a woman between 40 and 50 years old with acute COVID-19. Sequenced: PBMCs or T cells enriched from blood (not recorded which). The CDR3 loop is CASSMDRGDYGYTF. DNA for the CDR3: TGTGCCAGCAGTATGGACAGGGGGGATTATGGCTACACCTTC.